This entry lists 16 T cell receptor beta chains sequenced from one sample in a study of T cells in localized non-small cell lung cancer. TCRdb's copy holds only in-frame clones and misses some; the assay was immunoSEQ multiplex PCR. The table records 3,000 to 4,500 clones, 31% of them present only once. The sample here was normal lung tissue next to the tumor, taken before any cancer treatment. The receptors here all came from a male donor aged 60 or over with stage III lung adenocarcinoma.

The chain links TRBV18 to TRBJ2-5, with 7 bases aligning to TRBD2. The CDR3 extends over 14 amino acids. Germline V gene data show CDR1 as KGHSH and CDR2 as LQKENI. V lost 2 bases to trimming and J lost 1 base; unmatched junction nucleotides: 1. DNA of the CDR3: TGTGCCAGCTCACCATGGGGGGGCCAAGAGACCCAGTACTTC. Translated: CASSPWGGQETQYF.

The gene calls are TRBV11-3 and TRBJ2-5; 8 bases match TRBD2. Germline loops: CDR1 SGHNT, CDR2 YENEEA. This CDR3 spans 16 amino acids. Trimming took 6 bases from V and 4 from J; bases not matched to a gene: 13. CDR3 DNA: TGTGCCAGCAGTGCCCAGACTAGCGCCGTCCGAGAGACCCAGTACTTC. The encoded protein is CASSAQTSAVRETQYF.

This clone is large (0.1 to 1%) by share. The chain recombines TRBV11-3 with TRBJ2-1; 8 bases are shared with TRBD1. After removal of 1 base from V and 6 bases from J, the junction contained 2 bases not matched to a gene. CDR3 size: 14 residues. Germline V gene lookup returns CDR1 SGHNT and CDR2 YENEEA. CDR3 coding DNA: TGTGCCAGCAGCTTAGTAGGACAGGGCAATGAGCAGTTCTTC. Translated: CASSLVGQGNEQFF.

This clone was counted only a few times. The chain carries TRBV6-8 and TRBJ2-3; 7 bases map to TRBD2. This CDR3 region has 13 residues. V shed 5 bases, J shed 4 bases, and the junction held 3 bases outside the gene matches. Germline V gene lookup returns CDR1 MNHGY and CDR2 SAAAGT. The CDR3 DNA is TGTGCCAGCAGTGCCACTAGCGCAGATACGCAGTATTTT. Its protein product is CASSATSADTQYF.

This sequence joins TRBV11-3 and TRBJ1-5; D gene unclear. Germline V gene lookup returns CDR1 SGHNT and CDR2 YENEEA. The CDR3 totals 15 residues. With 3 bases removed from V and 0 bases from J, the gap between germline ends came to 9 bases. CDR3 sequence (DNA): TGTGCCAGCAGCTTGAGGCCGTATAGCAATCAGCCCCAGCATTTT. Its translation: CASSLRPYSNQPQHF.

The V gene is TRBV10-2, the J gene TRBJ1-2, with D possibly matching TRBD1 (5 bases). Per the germline V gene, CDR1 is WSHSY and CDR2 is SAAADI. CDR3 length: 14 amino acids. V lost 0 bases and J 4 bases, leaving 9 bases between the germline ends. The DNA of the CDR3 is TGCGCCAGCAGTGAGTCCAGGGCCAGCTATGGCTACACCTTC. It is translated as CASSESRASYGYTF.

The chain links TRBV6-8 to TRBJ2-7, with TRBD2 identical over 8 bases. CDR1 is MNHGY, CDR2 SAAAGT, per germline. The trim removed 6 bases at V and 4 bases at J, leaving 8 bases unmatched. The CDR3 is made up of 14 amino acids. CDR3 nucleotide sequence: TGTGCCAGCAGGAGAGCGGGAGAGCTTTACGAGCAGTACTTC. Translating it yields CASRRAGELYEQYF.

This clone has just a few counts. This chain links TRBV30 with TRBJ2-4, with D perhaps TRBD2 (6 bases). V was trimmed by 2 bases and J by 1 base, leaving 12 bases between them. The CDR3 contains 15 residues. CDR1 and CDR2 (germline): GTSNPN, SVGIG (reference sequence). In DNA, the CDR3 is TGTGCCTGGAGTCCCGGCGGGACGGCCAAAAACATTCAGTACTTC. This gives the protein CAWSPGGTAKNIQYF.

V usage is TRBV25-1 and J usage is TRBJ2-1; 9 nucleotides match TRBD1. This CDR3 has 15 amino acids. The J segment lost 6 bases and the V segment lost 4 bases, leaving 7 bases of the junction unmatched. Germline CDR1 MGHDK, CDR2 SYGVNS. This CDR3 is CASSAAGQGFNEQFF. CDR3 coding DNA: TGTGCCAGCAGTGCCGCGGGACAGGGATTCAATGAGCAGTTCTTC.

J is TRBJ2-3 and V is TRBV11-1; tentative D call: TRBD2 (6 bases). Trimming pared 1 base from V and 6 bases from J, leaving 14 bases between. The V gene's germline CDR1 is SGHAT and CDR2 FQDESV (reference sequence). This CDR3 comprises 15 residues. The CDR3 reads CASSLDSSGPDTQYF. Written as DNA, the CDR3 is TGTGCCAGCAGCTTAGATAGTAGCGGCCCGGATACGCAGTATTTT.

J is TRBJ2-1 and V is TRBV11-3; D gene ambiguous. V was trimmed by 5 bases and J by 4 bases, leaving 21 bases between them. Germline V gene data show CDR1 as SGHNT and CDR2 as YENEEA. The CDR3 runs to 17 residues. CDR3 region: CASSDTKVRLSYNEQFF. DNA of the CDR3: TGTGCCAGCAGCGATACCAAGGTTCGCCTTTCTTACAATGAGCAGTTCTTC. The full variable domain, with the rest looked up from reference TRBV11-3 and TRBJ2-1, is EAGVVQSPRYKIIEKKQPVAFWCNPISGHNTLYWYLQNLGQGPELLIRYENEEAVDDSQLPKDRFSAERLKGVDSTLKIQPAELGDSAVYLCASSDTKVRLSYNEQFFGPGTRLTVL.

The genes are TRBV19 and TRBJ1-1; 8 bases align to TRBD1. The germline CDR1 and CDR2 sequences are LNHDA and SQIVND (reference sequence). V trimming: 5 bases; J trimming: 4 bases; junction bases outside the gene matches: 9. This CDR3 is built from 15 residues. The CDR3 here is CASSPDRVGGTEAFF. The CDR3 DNA sequence: TGTGCCAGTAGTCCGGACAGGGTAGGAGGCACTGAAGCTTTCTTT. Combining the CDR3 with reference TRBV19 and TRBJ1-1 gives the whole variable domain DGGITQSPKYLFRKEGQNVTLSCEQNLNHDAMYWYRQDPGQGLRLIYYSQIVNDFQKGDIAEGYSVSREKKESFPLTVTSAQKNPTAFYLCASSPDRVGGTEAFFGQGTRLTVV.

This clone was seen a single time. The rearrangement links TRBV9 to TRBJ2-7; possible D gene TRBD1, 6 bases. The CDR3 spans 12 residues. V shed 4 bases and J shed 3 bases, with 8 bases lying between them. Germline V gene data show CDR1 as SGDLS and CDR2 as YYNGEE. The CDR3 here is CASSQTGYEQYF. The CDR3 DNA reads TGTGCCAGCAGCCAGACAGGCTACGAGCAGTACTTC.

The chain uses TRBV6-7 and TRBJ2-1, with no clear D. TRBV6-7 has ORF status, its function being uncertain. The CDR3 spans 14 residues. With 5 bases removed from V and 8 bases from J, the gap between germline ends came to 16 bases. CDR3 in amino acids: CASSEVGPTDEQFF. CDR3 DNA sequence: TGTGCCAGCAGTGAAGTTGGCCCCACGGATGAGCAGTTCTTC.

This chain uses TRBV6-8 with TRBJ1-1; no clear D gene. V lost 7 bases and J lost 1, with 13 bases in between. There are 14 residues in the CDR3. The germline V gene has CDR1 MNHGY and CDR2 SAAAGT. CDR3 residues: CASIRPEGNTEAFF. DNA for the CDR3: TGTGCCAGCATTAGACCAGAAGGGAACACTGAAGCTTTCTTT.

The chain is built from TRBV11-3 and TRBJ2-7; TRBD2 is a possible D gene (5 bases). The CDR3 covers 15 residues. Trimming removed 2 bases from V and 5 bases from J, with 16 bases in between. Germline-derived CDR1 and CDR2 are SGHNT and YENEEA. The CDR3 coding sequence is TGTGCCAGCAGCTTATTAGCGTCCCCCAGAGACGAGCAGTACTTC. It translates to CASSLLASPRDEQYF.